The TCR beta chain described here comes from a study of OX40 agonist ivuxolimab in advanced cancers. Study-level background: Partial responses occurred in Three dose-escalation patients, one with hepatocellular carcinoma and two with cutaneous melanoma.

V dropped 4 bases and J dropped 2 bases, with 9 bases sitting between them. Germline V gives CDR1 KGHSH, CDR2 LQKENI. This CDR3 has 14 residues. TCRdb keeps only in-frame clones here, not all; method: immunoSEQ multiplex PCR. The repertoire holds 80,000 to 85,000 clones, with about 80% as singletons. The source of this sequence is an adult with an advanced solid tumor such as melanoma, head and neck, liver or kidney cancer. The chain has TRBV18 and TRBJ1-5; D is possibly TRBD1 (6 bases). Sequenced material: CD4+ or CD8+ T cells sorted from blood, taken in a trial of the OX40 agonist ivuxolimab. CDR3 amino acids: CASSRGAGNQPQHF. The DNA of the CDR3 is TGTGCCAGCTCACGGGGGGCCGGCAATCAGCCCCAGCATTTT.